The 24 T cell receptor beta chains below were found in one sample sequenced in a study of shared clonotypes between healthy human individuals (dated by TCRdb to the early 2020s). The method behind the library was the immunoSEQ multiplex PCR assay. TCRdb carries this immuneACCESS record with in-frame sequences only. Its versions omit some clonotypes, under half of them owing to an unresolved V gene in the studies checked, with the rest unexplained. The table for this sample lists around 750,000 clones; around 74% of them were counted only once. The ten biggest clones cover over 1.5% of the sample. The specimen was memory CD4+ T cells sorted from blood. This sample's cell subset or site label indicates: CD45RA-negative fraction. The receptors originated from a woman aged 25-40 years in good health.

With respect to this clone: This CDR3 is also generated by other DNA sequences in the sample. The CDR3 spells CASRLAGSTDTQYF. Here the CDR3 DNA reads TGCGCCAGCAGACTAGCGGGTAGCACAGATACGCAGTATTTT. The J gene is TRBJ2-3, the V gene TRBV5-1; 9 bases map to TRBD2. There are 14 residues in the CDR3. J gave up 0 bases and V 5 bases, and 1 base lay outside the gene matches. Looked up from germline, CDR1 is SGHRS and CDR2 is YFSETQ.

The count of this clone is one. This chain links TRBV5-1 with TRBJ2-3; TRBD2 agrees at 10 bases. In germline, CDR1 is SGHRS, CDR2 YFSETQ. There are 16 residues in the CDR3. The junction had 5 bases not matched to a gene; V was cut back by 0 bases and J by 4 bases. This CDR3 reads CASSLASGSFADTQYF. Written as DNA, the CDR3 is TGCGCCAGCAGCTTGGCTAGCGGGAGTTTCGCAGATACGCAGTATTTT.

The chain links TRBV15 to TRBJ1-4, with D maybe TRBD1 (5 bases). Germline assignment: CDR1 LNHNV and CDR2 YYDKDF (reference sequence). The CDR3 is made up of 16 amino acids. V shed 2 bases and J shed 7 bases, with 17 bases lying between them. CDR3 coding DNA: TGTGCCACCAGCAGAACCCGTGAGGGGCCGGGTGAAAAACTGTTTTTT. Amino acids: CATSRTREGPGEKLFF. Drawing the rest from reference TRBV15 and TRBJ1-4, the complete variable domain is DAMVIQNPRYQVTQFGKPVTLSCSQTLNHNVMYWYQQKSSQAPKLLFHYYDKDFNNEADTPDNFQSRRPNTSFCFLDIRSPGLGDTAMYLCATSRTREGPGEKLFFGSGTQLSVL.

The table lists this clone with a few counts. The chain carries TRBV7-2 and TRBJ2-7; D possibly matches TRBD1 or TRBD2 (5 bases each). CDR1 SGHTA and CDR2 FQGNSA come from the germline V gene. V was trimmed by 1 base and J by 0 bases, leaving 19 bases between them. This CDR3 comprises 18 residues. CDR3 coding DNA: TGTGCCAGCAGCTTAGGGGGCCGTGGGAGCCCCACCTCCTACGAGCAGTACTTC. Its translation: CASSLGGRGSPTSYEQYF.

Here the CDR3 reads CASSRGGLHLPGNTGELFF. As DNA, the CDR3 is TGTGCCAGCAGCCGAGGGGGACTACACTTACCTGGGAACACCGGGGAGCTGTTTTTT. The V gene is TRBV5-5, the J gene TRBJ2-2; TRBD2 is a possible D gene (7 bases). V was cut by 4 bases and J by 1 base, with 23 bases left in between. The CDR3 consists of 19 residues. Germline values: CDR1 SGHKS, CDR2 YYEKEE (reference sequence).

The CDR3 DNA reads TGTGCCAGCAGTTACGGGGGACCATCCTACGAGCAGTACTTC. Encoded protein: CASSYGGPSYEQYF. The rearrangement uses TRBV6-5 and TRBJ2-7; D possibly uses TRBD1 or TRBD2 (5 bases each). Trimming removed 2 bases at V and 1 base at J, with 9 bases between. The germline CDR1 and CDR2 sequences are MNHEY and SVGAGI. The CDR3 is 14 residues long.

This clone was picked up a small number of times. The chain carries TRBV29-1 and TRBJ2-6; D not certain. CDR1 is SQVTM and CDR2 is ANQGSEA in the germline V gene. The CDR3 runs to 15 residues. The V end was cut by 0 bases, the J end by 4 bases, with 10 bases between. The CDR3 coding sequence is TGCAGCGTTGAAGATAACGGGTCGGGGGCCAACGTCCTGACTTTC. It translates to CSVEDNGSGANVLTF.

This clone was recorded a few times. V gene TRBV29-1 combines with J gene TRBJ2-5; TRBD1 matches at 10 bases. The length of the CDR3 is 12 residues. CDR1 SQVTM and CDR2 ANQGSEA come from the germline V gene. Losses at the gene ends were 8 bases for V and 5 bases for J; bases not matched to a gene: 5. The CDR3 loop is CSLADRGETQYF. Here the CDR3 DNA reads TGCAGCCTGGCGGACAGGGGGGAGACCCAGTACTTC.

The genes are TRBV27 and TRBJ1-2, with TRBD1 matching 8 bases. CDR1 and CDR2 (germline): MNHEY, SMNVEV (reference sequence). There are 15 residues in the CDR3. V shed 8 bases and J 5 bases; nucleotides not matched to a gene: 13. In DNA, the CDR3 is TGTGCCAGCGGGCGGACAGGGCGGAACGGGTATGGCTACACCTTC. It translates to CASGRTGRNGYGYTF.

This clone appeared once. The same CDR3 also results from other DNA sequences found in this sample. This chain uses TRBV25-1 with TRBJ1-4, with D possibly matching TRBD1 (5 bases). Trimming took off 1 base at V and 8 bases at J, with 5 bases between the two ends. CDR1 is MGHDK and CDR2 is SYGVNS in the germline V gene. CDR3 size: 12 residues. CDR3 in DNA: TGTGCCAGCAGTGAATGGGGCGAAAAACTGTTTTTT. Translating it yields CASSEWGEKLFF.

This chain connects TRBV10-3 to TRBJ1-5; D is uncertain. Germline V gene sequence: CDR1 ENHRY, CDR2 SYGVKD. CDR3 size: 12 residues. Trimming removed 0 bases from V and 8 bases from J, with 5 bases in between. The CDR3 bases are TGTGCCATCAGTGAGTCGGAGAAGCCCCAGCATTTT. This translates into CAISESEKPQHF.

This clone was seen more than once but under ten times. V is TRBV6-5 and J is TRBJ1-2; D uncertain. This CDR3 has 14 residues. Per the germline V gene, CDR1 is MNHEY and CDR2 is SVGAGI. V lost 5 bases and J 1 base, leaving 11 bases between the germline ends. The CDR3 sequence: CASSRFGVNYGYTF. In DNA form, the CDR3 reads TGTGCCAGCAGTCGTTTCGGTGTTAACTATGGCTACACCTTC.

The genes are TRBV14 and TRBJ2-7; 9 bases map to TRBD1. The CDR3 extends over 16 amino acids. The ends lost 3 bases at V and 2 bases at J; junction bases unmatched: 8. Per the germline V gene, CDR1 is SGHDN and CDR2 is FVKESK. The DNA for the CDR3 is TGTGCCAGCAGCCAGGCCGGGACAGGGAACCCCTACGAGCAGTACTTC. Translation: CASSQAGTGNPYEQYF.

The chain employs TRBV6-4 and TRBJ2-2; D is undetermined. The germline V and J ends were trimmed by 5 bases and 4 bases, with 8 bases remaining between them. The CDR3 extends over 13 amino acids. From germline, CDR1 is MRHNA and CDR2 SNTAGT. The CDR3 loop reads CASSIEFTGELFF. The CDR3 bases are TGTGCCAGCAGTATAGAGTTCACCGGGGAGCTGTTTTTT.

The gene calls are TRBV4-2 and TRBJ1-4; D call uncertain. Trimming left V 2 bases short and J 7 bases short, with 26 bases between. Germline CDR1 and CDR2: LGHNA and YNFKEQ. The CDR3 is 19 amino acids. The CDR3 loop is CASSQPSLPRVGYGEKLFF. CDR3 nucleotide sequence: TGTGCCAGCAGCCAACCAAGTCTTCCGCGCGTCGGTTATGGTGAAAAACTGTTTTTT.

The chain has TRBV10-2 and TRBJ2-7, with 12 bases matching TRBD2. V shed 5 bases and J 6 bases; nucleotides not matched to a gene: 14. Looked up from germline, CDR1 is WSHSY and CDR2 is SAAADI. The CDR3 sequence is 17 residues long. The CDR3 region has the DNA TGCGCCAGCAGTTGGGGGACTAGCGGGCCTGCGCGGGGCGAGCAGTACTTC. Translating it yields CASSWGTSGPARGEQYF.

The CDR3 loop reads CASNTVDGSNEKLFF. The CDR3 region has the DNA TGTGCCAGTAATACGGTTGACGGATCTAATGAAAAACTGTTTTTT. The V gene is TRBV19, the J gene TRBJ1-4, with unresolved D. Trimming took 7 bases from V and 3 from J, leaving 15 bases between them. Per germline, CDR1 LNHDA and CDR2 SQIVND (reference sequence). CDR3 size: 15 residues.

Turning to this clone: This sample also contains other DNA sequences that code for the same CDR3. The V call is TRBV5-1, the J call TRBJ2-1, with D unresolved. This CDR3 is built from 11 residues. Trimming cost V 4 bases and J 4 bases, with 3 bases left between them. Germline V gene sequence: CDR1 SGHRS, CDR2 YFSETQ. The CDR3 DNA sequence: TGCGCCAGCAGCCTGTACAATGAGCAGTTCTTC. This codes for CASSLYNEQFF.

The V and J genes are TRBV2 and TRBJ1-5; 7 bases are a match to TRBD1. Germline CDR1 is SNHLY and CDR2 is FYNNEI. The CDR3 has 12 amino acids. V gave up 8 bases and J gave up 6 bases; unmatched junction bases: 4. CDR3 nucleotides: TGTGCCAGCCGGAAGGGGGCTCAGCCCCAGCATTTT. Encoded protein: CASRKGAQPQHF.

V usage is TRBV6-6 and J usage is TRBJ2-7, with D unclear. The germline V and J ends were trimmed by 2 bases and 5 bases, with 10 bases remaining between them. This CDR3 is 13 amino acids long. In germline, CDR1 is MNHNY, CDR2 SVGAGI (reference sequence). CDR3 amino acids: CASSYRLVDEQYF. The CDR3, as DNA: TGTGCCAGCAGTTACCGCCTGGTGGACGAGCAGTACTTC.

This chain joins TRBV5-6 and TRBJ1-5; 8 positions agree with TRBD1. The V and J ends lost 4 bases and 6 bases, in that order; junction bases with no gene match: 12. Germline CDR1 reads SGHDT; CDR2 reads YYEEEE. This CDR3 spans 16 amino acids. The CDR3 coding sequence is TGTGCCAGCAGCCGCGACAGGGGAATGGATAGTCAGCCCCAGCATTTT. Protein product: CASSRDRGMDSQPQHF.

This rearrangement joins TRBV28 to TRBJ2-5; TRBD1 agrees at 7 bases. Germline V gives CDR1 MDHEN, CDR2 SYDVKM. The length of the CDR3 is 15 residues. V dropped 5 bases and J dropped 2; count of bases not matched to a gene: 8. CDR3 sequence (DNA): TGTGCCAGCAGTCCCAGAGGGACAGCTCAAGAGACCCAGTACTTC. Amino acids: CASSPRGTAQETQYF.

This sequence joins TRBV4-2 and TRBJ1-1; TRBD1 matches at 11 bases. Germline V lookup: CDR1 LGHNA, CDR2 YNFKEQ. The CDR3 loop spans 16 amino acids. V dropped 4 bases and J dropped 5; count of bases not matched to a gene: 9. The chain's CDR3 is CASSPTGQGAGTEAFF. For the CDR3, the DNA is TGTGCCAGCAGCCCAACAGGACAGGGGGCCGGGACTGAAGCTTTCTTT.

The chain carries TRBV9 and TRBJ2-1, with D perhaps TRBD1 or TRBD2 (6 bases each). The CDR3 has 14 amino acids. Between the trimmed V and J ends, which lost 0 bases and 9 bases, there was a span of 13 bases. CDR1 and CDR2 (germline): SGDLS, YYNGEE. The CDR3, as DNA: TGTGCCAGCAGCGTAGACGCGAGGGGGGTTGAGCAGTTCTTC. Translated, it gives CASSVDARGVEQFF.